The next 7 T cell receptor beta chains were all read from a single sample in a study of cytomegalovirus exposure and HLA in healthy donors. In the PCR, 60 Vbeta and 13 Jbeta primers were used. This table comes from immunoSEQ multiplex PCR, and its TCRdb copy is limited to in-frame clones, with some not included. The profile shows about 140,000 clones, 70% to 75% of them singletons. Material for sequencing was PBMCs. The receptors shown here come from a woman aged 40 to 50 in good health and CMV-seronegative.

The CDR3 DNA follows: TGTGCCATCAGTGACCTAGCGGGGGGGCAAAAAGATACGCAGTATTTT. It codes for CAISDLAGGQKDTQYF. The chain carries TRBV10-3 and TRBJ2-3; TRBD2 aligns across 12 bases. The germline V gene encodes CDR1 ENHRY and CDR2 SYGVKD. V lost 3 bases and J lost 5; bases outside the gene matches: 6. The CDR3 runs to 16 residues.

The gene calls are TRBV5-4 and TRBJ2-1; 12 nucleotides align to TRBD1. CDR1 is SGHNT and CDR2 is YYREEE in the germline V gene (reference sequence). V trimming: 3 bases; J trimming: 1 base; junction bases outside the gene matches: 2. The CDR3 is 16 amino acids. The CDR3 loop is CASSSGQGASYNEQFF. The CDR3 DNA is TGTGCCAGCAGCTCGGGACAGGGGGCATCCTACAATGAGCAGTTCTTC.

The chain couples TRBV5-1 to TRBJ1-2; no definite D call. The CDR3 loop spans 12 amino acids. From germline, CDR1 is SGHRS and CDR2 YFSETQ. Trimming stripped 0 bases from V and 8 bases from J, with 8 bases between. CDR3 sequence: CASSLDGRGYTF. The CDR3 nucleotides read TGCGCCAGCAGCTTGGACGGGAGAGGCTACACCTTC. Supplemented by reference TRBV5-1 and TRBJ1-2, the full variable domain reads KAGVTQTPRYLIKTRGQQVTLSCSPISGHRSVSWYQQTPGQGLQFLFEYFSETQRNKGNFPGRFSGRQFSNSRSEMNVSTLELGDSALYLCASSLDGRGYTFGSGTRLTVV.

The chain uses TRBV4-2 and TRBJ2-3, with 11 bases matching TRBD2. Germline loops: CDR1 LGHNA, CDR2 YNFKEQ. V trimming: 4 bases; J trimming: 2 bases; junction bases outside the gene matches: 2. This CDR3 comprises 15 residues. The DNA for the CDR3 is TGTGCCAGCAGCCTAGCGGGGGGGATCACAGATACGCAGTATTTT. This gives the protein CASSLAGGITDTQYF.

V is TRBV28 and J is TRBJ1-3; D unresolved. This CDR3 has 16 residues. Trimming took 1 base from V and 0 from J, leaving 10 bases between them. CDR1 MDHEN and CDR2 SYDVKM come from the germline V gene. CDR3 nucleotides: TGTGCCAGCAGTTTATATCGGGGAGGCTCTGGAAACACCATATATTTT. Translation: CASSLYRGGSGNTIYF. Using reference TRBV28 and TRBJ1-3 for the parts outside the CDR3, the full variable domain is DVKVTQSSRYLVKRTGEKVFLECVQDMDHENMFWYRQDPGLGLRLIYFSYDVKMKEKGDIPEGYSVSREKKERFSLILESASTNQTSMYLCASSLYRGGSGNTIYFGEGSWLTVV.

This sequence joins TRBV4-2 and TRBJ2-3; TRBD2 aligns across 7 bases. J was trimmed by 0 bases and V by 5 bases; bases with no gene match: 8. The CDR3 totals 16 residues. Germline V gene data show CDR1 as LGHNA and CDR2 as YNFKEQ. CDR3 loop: CASSLPSGTSTDTQYF. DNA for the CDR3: TGTGCCAGCAGCTTACCTAGCGGAACTAGCACAGATACGCAGTATTTT.

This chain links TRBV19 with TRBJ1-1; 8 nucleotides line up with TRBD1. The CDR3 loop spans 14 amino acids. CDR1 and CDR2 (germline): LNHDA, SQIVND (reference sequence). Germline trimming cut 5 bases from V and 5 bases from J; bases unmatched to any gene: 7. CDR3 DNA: TGTGCCAGTAGTCCACCAGGACAGGGAACTGAAGCTTTCTTT. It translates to CASSPPGQGTEAFF.